These 27 T cell receptor beta chains were all obtained from the same sample, sequenced in a study of blood T cell repertoires in COVID-19. Assay: immunoSEQ multiplex PCR; the TCRdb copy retains only in-frame clones and omits some. Counted here are about 180,000 clones, approximately 87% occurring once; the ten biggest clones make up approximately 12%. Specimen: peripheral blood. These receptors all stem from a woman aged 70-85 years with COVID-19, enrolled during active disease.

In the case of this clone: In the same sample, other DNA sequences code for this CDR3. V usage is TRBV20-1 and J usage is TRBJ2-7; D uncertain. Per the germline V gene, CDR1 is DFQATT and CDR2 is SNEGSKA (reference sequence). The CDR3 totals 10 residues. V lost 5 bases to trimming and J lost 3 bases, with 5 bases between them. The CDR3: CSAGRYEQYF. The CDR3, as DNA: TGCAGTGCTGGCCGCTACGAGCAGTACTTC.

The chain joins TRBV28 to TRBJ1-5; a possible D gene is TRBD1 (5 bases). Germline-derived CDR1 and CDR2 are MDHEN and SYDVKM. This CDR3 is built from 16 residues. V lost 5 bases and J lost 7, with 21 bases in between. CDR3 residues: CASSLYQGPLGQPQHF. CDR3 sequence (DNA): TGTGCCAGCAGTCTATATCAGGGTCCCCTCGGGCAGCCCCAGCATTTT. Full variable domain (remainder filled in from reference TRBV28 and TRBJ1-5): DVKVTQSSRYLVKRTGEKVFLECVQDMDHENMFWYRQDPGLGLRLIYFSYDVKMKEKGDIPEGYSVSREKKERFSLILESASTNQTSMYLCASSLYQGPLGQPQHFGDGTRLSIL.

The rearrangement joins TRBV29-1 to TRBJ1-2; D not resolved. Germline V gives CDR1 SQVTM, CDR2 ANQGSEA. The CDR3 consists of 12 residues. V was clipped by 6 bases and J by 5 bases, with 13 bases between them. Written as DNA, the CDR3 is TGCAGCGTATTTAGCCGGCTTTATGGCTACACCTTC. Translation gives CSVFSRLYGYTF.

This chain connects TRBV27 to TRBJ1-1, with TRBD1 matching 7 bases. The CDR3 consists of 14 residues. Germline CDR1 and CDR2: MNHEY and SMNVEV (reference sequence). V trimming: 4 bases; J trimming: 3 bases; junction bases outside the gene matches: 5. CDR3 protein: CASSSRDRYTEAFF. CDR3 sequence (DNA): TGTGCCAGCAGTTCGCGGGACAGATACACTGAAGCTTTCTTT.

The V and J genes are TRBV19 and TRBJ2-7; TRBD1 matches 10 bases. The CDR3 is 16 residues long. Germline V gene lookup returns CDR1 LNHDA and CDR2 SQIVND (reference sequence). The ends lost 1 base at V and 2 bases at J; junction bases unmatched: 5. In DNA, the CDR3 is TGTGCCAGTAGTATAGGTACGGGACAGGGGCCCTACGAGCAGTACTTC. It is translated as CASSIGTGQGPYEQYF.

The CDR3 DNA is TGCGCCAGCAGCTTGGCTAGGGGATCGACTAATGAAAAACTGTTTTTT. As protein: CASSLARGSTNEKLFF. This rearrangement joins TRBV5-1 to TRBJ1-4; possibly TRBD1 for D (5 bases). Germline V lookup: CDR1 SGHRS, CDR2 YFSETQ. Trimming removed 0 bases from V and 2 bases from J, with 11 bases in between. The CDR3 sequence is 16 residues long.

The chain is built from TRBV11-2 and TRBJ1-2, with 7 bases that match TRBD1. The V gene end was trimmed by 5 bases and the J gene end by 2 bases; junction bases not matched to a gene: 8. The CDR3 consists of 15 residues. Germline V lookup: CDR1 SGHAT, CDR2 FQNNGV. The DNA of the CDR3 is TGTGCCAGCAGCCTCGCCTGGGACAGAAACTATGGCTACACCTTC. Its translation: CASSLAWDRNYGYTF. Together with reference TRBV11-2 and TRBJ1-2, the CDR3 gives the full variable domain: EAGVAQSPRYKIIEKRQSVAFWCNPISGHATLYWYQQILGQGPKLLIQFQNNGVVDDSQLPKDRFSAERLKGVDSTLKIQPAKLEDSAVYLCASSLAWDRNYGYTFGSGTRLTVV.

The CDR3 loop is CASSLSTGAQETQYF. Written as DNA, the CDR3 is TGTGCCAGCAGTTTATCAACAGGGGCCCAAGAGACCCAGTACTTC. The rearrangement joins TRBV27 to TRBJ2-5; TRBD1 aligns across 7 bases. V shed 0 bases, J shed 1 base, and the junction held 2 bases outside the gene matches. This CDR3 is built from 15 residues. Germline loops: CDR1 MNHEY, CDR2 SMNVEV (reference sequence).

The V and J genes are TRBV27 and TRBJ2-7; the D is unclear. CDR1 is MNHEY, CDR2 SMNVEV, per germline (reference sequence). V shed 8 bases and J shed 0 bases, with 11 bases lying between them. This CDR3 region has 13 residues. CDR3 DNA sequence: TGTGCCAGCCATACGGGTGACTCCTACGAGCAGTACTTC. As protein: CASHTGDSYEQYF.

J is TRBJ2-7 and V is TRBV9; 9 bases fit TRBD1. Germline CDR1 reads SGDLS; CDR2 reads YYNGEE. The CDR3 consists of 19 residues. Losses at the gene ends were 3 bases for V and 5 bases for J; bases not matched to a gene: 21. The CDR3 is CASSEWRSYPGQGNHEQYF. The CDR3 DNA follows: TGTGCCAGCAGCGAATGGAGATCCTATCCGGGACAGGGCAACCACGAGCAGTACTTC.

The table lists this clone with a count of one. The V gene is TRBV29-1, the J gene TRBJ1-4; TRBD1 matches 9 bases. Germline lookup yields CDR1 SQVTM and CDR2 ANQGSEA. The CDR3 sequence is 14 residues long. The trim removed 6 bases at V and 8 bases at J, leaving 10 bases unmatched. The CDR3 reads CSVARTGVNEKLFF. DNA of the CDR3: TGCAGCGTCGCCCGGACAGGGGTAAACGAAAAACTGTTTTTT.

The chain joins TRBV18 to TRBJ1-1; maybe TRBD1 (5 bases). Germline lookup yields CDR1 KGHSH and CDR2 LQKENI. V was clipped by 3 bases and J by 1 base, with 9 bases between them. The CDR3 runs to 14 residues. The CDR3 region has the DNA TGTGCCAGCTCACCGAACCAGGGGAACACTGAAGCTTTCTTT. It specifies CASSPNQGNTEAFF. The full variable domain, completed using reference TRBV18 and TRBJ1-1, is NAGVMQNPRHLVRRRGQEARLRCSPMKGHSHVYWYRQLPEEGLKFMVYLQKENIIDESGMPKERFSAEFPKEGPSILRIQQVVRGDSAAYFCASSPNQGNTEAFFGQGTRLTVV.

A few counts support this clone. The genes are TRBV7-8 and TRBJ1-2; TRBD1 matches at 10 bases. Trimming took 5 bases from V and 6 from J; bases not matched to a gene: 6. CDR1 is SGHVS and CDR2 is FQNEAQ in the germline V gene. The CDR3 contains 14 residues. The CDR3 bases are TGTGCCAGCAGCCAGGGACAGGGGCTCAATGGCTACACCTTC. Translation gives CASSQGQGLNGYTF.

V and J are TRBV3-1 (or the pseudogene TRBV3-2) and TRBJ1-5, with a weak D call TRBD1 (5 bases). Germline-derived CDR1 and CDR2 are LGHDT and YNNKEL (reference sequence). V dropped 0 bases and J dropped 6 bases, with 12 bases sitting between them. This CDR3 spans 15 amino acids. The CDR3 here is CASSQDPVGGQPQHF. The CDR3 nucleotides are TGTGCCAGCAGCCAAGATCCGGTGGGGGGTCAGCCCCAGCATTTT.

The rearrangement links TRBV5-6 to TRBJ1-1, with D possibly TRBD1 on 5 matching bases. The CDR3 sequence is 15 residues long. Deletions cut 2 bases from V and 1 base from J, with 12 bases between. Germline loops: CDR1 SGHDT, CDR2 YYEEEE. The CDR3 DNA is TGTGCCAGCAGCTTCGTGTGGGGGGAGAACACTGAAGCTTTCTTT. Its protein is CASSFVWGENTEAFF. The whole variable domain, remainder taken from reference TRBV5-6 and TRBJ1-1, is DAGVTQSPTHLIKTRGQQVTLRCSPKSGHDTVSWYQQALGQGPQFIFQYYEEEERQRGNFPDRFSGHQFPNYSSELNVNALLLGDSALYLCASSFVWGENTEAFFGQGTRLTVV.

The CDR3 DNA is TGTGCCAGCAGCTGGAGCAGGGCGGGGGATACGCAGTATTTT. Translated, it gives CASSWSRAGDTQYF. The chain has TRBV6-2 or TRBV6-3 and TRBJ2-3; D possibly corresponds to TRBD2 (6 bases). V was pared by 6 bases and J by 6 bases, with 16 bases between. There are 14 residues in the CDR3. Germline values: CDR1 MNHEY, CDR2 SVGEGT.

The V and J genes are TRBV5-8 and TRBJ2-6, with 8 bases aligning to TRBD1. CDR3 length: 15 amino acids. In germline, CDR1 is SGHTS, CDR2 YDEGEE. The ends lost 3 bases at V and 3 bases at J; junction bases unmatched: 2. In DNA, the CDR3 is TGTGCCAGCAGCTGGACAGGGATTGGGGCCAACGTCCTGACTTTC. Protein product: CASSWTGIGANVLTF.

This chain joins TRBV5-3 and TRBJ2-7; TRBD2 matches 15 bases. TRBV5-3 belongs to the ORF category, with a function that is uncertain. CDR3 length: 20 amino acids. The trim removed 2 bases at V and 0 bases at J, leaving 12 bases unmatched. The CDR3 DNA sequence: TGTGCCAGAAGCTTTATACCCGGGACTAGCGGGAGGAAGAACTCCTACGAGCAGTACTTC. This translates into CARSFIPGTSGRKNSYEQYF.

V is TRBV6-5 and J is TRBJ2-5, with 9 bases that match TRBD1. CDR1 and CDR2 from the germline V gene are MNHEY and SVGAGI. The CDR3 runs 14 residues. The junction had 5 bases not matched to a gene; V was cut back by 4 bases and J by 5 bases. The CDR3 loop reads CASSWTGDPETQYF. Written as DNA, the CDR3 is TGTGCCAGCAGTTGGACAGGGGACCCTGAGACCCAGTACTTC.

The chain is built from TRBV7-9 and TRBJ1-5; D ambiguous. V dropped 6 bases and J dropped 9 bases, with 21 bases sitting between them. Germline V lookup: CDR1 SEHNR, CDR2 FQNEAQ (reference sequence). The CDR3 is 15 residues long. For the CDR3, the DNA is TGTGCCAGCAGTTCCACCTCCCTGGACTTTTTGCCCCAGCATTTT. Translation: CASSSTSLDFLPQHF. Complete variable domain (other parts from reference TRBV7-9 and TRBJ1-5): DTGVSQNPRHKITKRGQNVTFRCDPISEHNRLYWYRQTLGQGPEFLTYFQNEAQLEKSRLLSDRFSAERPKGSFSTLEIQRTEQGDSAMYLCASSSTSLDFLPQHFGDGTRLSIL.

The rearrangement joins TRBV7-9 to TRBJ1-5; 7 bases line up with TRBD1. Germline assignment: CDR1 SEHNR and CDR2 FQNEAQ (reference sequence). V trimming: 4 bases; J trimming: 3 bases; junction bases outside the gene matches: 3. The CDR3 loop spans 14 amino acids. The CDR3 loop reads CASSSTGFNQPQHF. The CDR3 nucleotides are TGTGCCAGCAGCTCGACAGGGTTCAATCAGCCCCAGCATTTT.

The V gene is TRBV15, the J gene TRBJ2-5, with D maybe TRBD1 (5 bases). This CDR3 is 13 amino acids long. Trimming took off 3 bases at V and 1 base at J, with 6 bases between the two ends. CDR1 LNHNV and CDR2 YYDKDF come from the germline V gene (reference sequence). The CDR3 loop reads CATSRTVQETQYF. The CDR3 nucleotides are TGTGCCACCAGCAGGACAGTCCAAGAGACCCAGTACTTC.

This clone has a handful of counts. The CDR3 nucleotides are TGCAGCGTTAAAAGTGGGACAGGTTTTTACGAGCAGTACTTC. Amino acid sequence: CSVKSGTGFYEQYF. V gene TRBV29-1 combines with J gene TRBJ2-7; 8 nucleotides align to TRBD1. Germline V gene data show CDR1 as SQVTM and CDR2 as ANQGSEA. The CDR3 is 14 amino acids. V dropped 5 bases and J dropped 4; count of bases not matched to a gene: 10.

This clone has a single count. The rearrangement joins TRBV10-3 to TRBJ2-7, with a possible D match to TRBD1 (6 bases). This CDR3 spans 13 amino acids. Germline V lookup: CDR1 ENHRY, CDR2 SYGVKD. V lost 6 bases and J lost 1, with 10 bases in between. The chain's CDR3 is CAIRKTGSYEQYF. The CDR3 nucleotides are TGTGCCATCAGGAAGACAGGATCCTACGAGCAGTACTTC.

The J gene is TRBJ1-5, the V gene TRBV6-5, with D perhaps matching TRBD1 (5 bases). Germline lookup yields CDR1 MNHEY and CDR2 SVGAGI. CDR3 length: 13 residues. The CDR3 spells CVISRGEGQPQHF. The CDR3 DNA follows: TGTGTCATTAGCCGGGGGGAGGGTCAGCCCCAGCATTTT.

This chain joins TRBV21-1 and TRBJ1-2; the table's D gene call, TRBD1, was not cross checked with the DNA. TRBV21-1 represents a pseudogene. The CDR3 runs to 17 residues. The CDR3 here is CASSPTLSPGQGCGYTF. The CDR3 DNA reads TGTGCCAGCAGCCCCACCCTCTCACCGGGACAGGGGTGTGGCTACACCTTC.

V gene TRBV9 combines with J gene TRBJ1-2; no reliable D call. This CDR3 comprises 14 residues. Germline assignment: CDR1 SGDLS and CDR2 YYNGEE. Trimming pared 4 bases from V and 2 bases from J, leaving 12 bases between. The CDR3 sequence: CASSIRTGNYGYTF. The DNA of the CDR3 is TGTGCCAGCAGCATACGGACGGGGAACTATGGCTACACCTTC. The full variable domain, in which reference TRBV9 and TRBJ1-2 provide the parts outside the CDR3, is DSGVTQTPKHLITATGQRVTLRCSPRSGDLSVYWYQQSLDQGLQFLIQYYNGEERAKGNILERFSAQQFPDLHSELNLSSLELGDSALYFCASSIRTGNYGYTFGSGTRLTVV.